The 25 T cell receptor beta chains listed next were all sequenced from one sample in a study of T cells in Graves' hyperthyroidism and ophthalmopathy. RNA transcripts were the template for amplifying TCR beta CDR3 regions. Carried out on the TCR CDR3, a first-round RT-PCR used the HTBI primer set. One entry per CDR3 protein, called by TCRdb with MiXCR from the multiplex PCR reads. The sample holds around 420,000 distinct CDR3 sequences, about 15% seen once. Sequencing used blood. The receptors come from a woman aged 18-29 years with Graves' hyperthyroidism.

This clonotype was counted many times. This chain links TRBV6-1 with TRBJ1-3; 9 nucleotides align to TRBD1. CDR3 length: 16 residues. From germline, CDR1 is MNHNS and CDR2 SASEGT. The V segment lost 5 bases and the J segment 0 bases; nucleotides outside the gene matches: 5. CDR3 region: CASSTRGQGSGNTIYF. Written as DNA, the CDR3 is TGTGCCAGCAGTACGAGGGGACAGGGCTCTGGAAACACCATATATTTT.

This clonotype was found a few times. The chain links TRBV11-2 to TRBJ2-5, with 10 nucleotides matching TRBD2. J was trimmed by 4 bases and V by 1 base; bases with no gene match: 18. The CDR3 is 20 residues long. Germline V gene sequence: CDR1 SGHAT, CDR2 FQNNGV. The CDR3 coding sequence is TGTGCCAGCAGCTTAGTTCCGCTAGCGGGGGCCACGCAATGGGGAGAGACCCAGTACTTC. Translation gives CASSLVPLAGATQWGETQYF.

This clonotype has at least ten counts. The chain is built from TRBV28 and TRBJ2-5; D call uncertain. The CDR3 is 11 residues long. The germline CDR1 and CDR2 sequences are MDHEN and SYDVKM. Trimming cost V 4 bases and J 5 bases, with 5 bases left between them. CDR3 amino acids: CASSWAETQYF. CDR3 in DNA: TGTGCCAGCAGTTGGGCGGAGACCCAGTACTTC.

The chain couples TRBV10-3 to TRBJ2-3; TRBD2 agrees at 14 bases. Per germline, CDR1 ENHRY and CDR2 SYGVKD. CDR3 length: 15 amino acids. Trimming took 7 bases from V and 2 from J; bases not matched to a gene: 2. CDR3 sequence reads: CAIKTSGGATDTQYF. For the CDR3, the DNA is TGTGCCATCAAGACTAGCGGGGGGGCCACAGATACGCAGTATTTT.

The table lists this clonotype with many counts. The V and J genes are TRBV20-1 and TRBJ2-1, with TRBD2 matching 10 bases. CDR3 size: 15 residues. V lost 2 bases and J lost 3; bases outside the gene matches: 4. Per germline, CDR1 DFQATT and CDR2 SNEGSKA (reference sequence). CDR3 protein: CSARLAGGSYNEQFF. The CDR3 DNA follows: TGCAGTGCTAGATTAGCGGGGGGTAGCTACAATGAGCAGTTCTTC.

The V call is TRBV19, the J call TRBJ1-5; 12 nucleotides line up with TRBD1. Germline V gives CDR1 LNHDA, CDR2 SQIVND (reference sequence). The CDR3 sequence is 15 residues long. V lost 10 bases and J lost 7; bases outside the gene matches: 11. CDR3 nucleotides: TGTGCCACCTCCGGGACAGGGGGCTGGAGACAGCCCCAGCATTTT. It specifies CATSGTGGWRQPQHF.

This clonotype was seen repeatedly, ten times or more. The chain joins TRBV12-3 or TRBV12-4 to TRBJ1-5; D gene unclear. V was cut by 6 bases and J by 5 bases, with 11 bases left in between. CDR3 length: 13 amino acids. The CDR3 nucleotides read TGTGCCAGCAGCCACGCGGGAGATCAGCCCCAGCATTTT. Its translation: CASSHAGDQPQHF.

The chain joins TRBV5-6 to TRBJ2-7; D is undetermined. The CDR3 extends over 13 amino acids. CDR1 and CDR2 from the germline V gene are SGHDT and YYEEEE. Trimming stripped 4 bases from V and 5 bases from J, with 13 bases between. The CDR3 DNA follows: TGTGCCAGCAGCACGTGGGCCCGGGACGAGCAGTACTTC. Translating gives CASSTWARDEQYF.

This rearrangement joins TRBV11-3 to TRBJ2-7, with D possibly matching TRBD1 (6 bases). The germline V gene has CDR1 SGHNT and CDR2 YENEEA. This CDR3 has 14 amino acids. Trimming removed 4 bases at V and 5 bases at J, with 15 bases between. CDR3: CASSSPQGIDEQYF. CDR3 coding DNA: TGTGCCAGCAGCTCGCCGCAGGGGATCGACGAGCAGTACTTC.

This clonotype was detected ten times or more. The V and J genes are TRBV18 and TRBJ1-1, with TRBD1 as a possible D gene (6 bases). The length of the CDR3 is 16 residues. V was pared by 6 bases and J by 0 bases, with 17 bases between. Germline CDR1 and CDR2: KGHSH and LQKENI. The CDR3 protein is CASSEDSPTMNTEAFF. For the CDR3, the DNA is TGTGCCAGCTCCGAGGACAGTCCAACCATGAACACTGAAGCTTTCTTT.

There are a few counts of this clonotype. The chain uses TRBV4-1 and TRBJ2-3; TRBD2 might be the D (6 bases). The CDR3 spans 15 residues. CDR1 and CDR2 from the germline V gene are MGHRA and YSYEKL. The V end was cut by 0 bases, the J end by 3 bases, with 10 bases between. Here the CDR3 DNA reads TGCGCCAGCAGCCAAGACGCGGGGCTAACAGATACGCAGTATTTT. Protein sequence: CASSQDAGLTDTQYF.

This clonotype was detected many times. The V call is TRBV20-1, the J call TRBJ2-7; 11 bases match TRBD1. The CDR3 spans 14 residues. From germline, CDR1 is DFQATT and CDR2 SNEGSKA (reference sequence). J lost 3 bases, V lost 4 bases, and 5 bases had no gene match. In nucleotides, the CDR3 is TGCAGTGCTACCTCCGGGACAGGGGGCTACGAGCAGTACTTC. It specifies CSATSGTGGYEQYF.

Details on this clonotype: One base away lies a much larger clone, so this may be a sequencing read error. V usage is TRBV15 and J usage is TRBJ2-6; D is undetermined. Trimming stripped 0 bases from V and 1 base from J, with 4 bases between. Germline V CDR1 and CDR2: LNHNV, YYDKDF (reference sequence). The CDR3 contains 15 residues. The CDR3 nucleotides read TGTGCCACCAGCAGAGACAGGTCTGGGGCCAACGTCCTGACTTTC. Translation: CATSRDRSGANVLTF.

This rearrangement joins TRBV5-4 to TRBJ2-2; TRBD2 aligns across 7 bases. The germline gives CDR1 SGHNT, CDR2 YYREEE (reference sequence). J lost 4 bases, V lost 0 bases, and 6 bases had no gene match. The CDR3 is 16 residues long. The CDR3: CASSLGGGGRTGELFF. For the CDR3, the DNA is TGTGCCAGCAGCTTGGGGGGCGGGGGACGCACCGGGGAGCTGTTTTTT.

J is TRBJ1-4 and V is TRBV5-8, with 10 bases identical to TRBD1. Losses at the gene ends were 4 bases for V and 2 bases for J; bases not matched to a gene: 5. This CDR3 is built from 16 residues. CDR1 SGHTS and CDR2 YDEGEE come from the germline V gene. CDR3 nucleotide sequence: TGTGCCAGCAGCGAGGGACAGGGGATGACTAATGAAAAACTGTTTTTT. The encoded protein is CASSEGQGMTNEKLFF.

This clonotype was found a few times. The chain links TRBV11-2 to TRBJ2-1, with D perhaps matching TRBD2 (6 bases). Trimming stripped 5 bases from V and 6 bases from J, with 14 bases between. The V gene's germline CDR1 is SGHAT and CDR2 FQNNGV. This CDR3 has 14 residues. The CDR3 nucleotides are TGTGCCAGCAGCCTCAGACCAGCGGGCAATGAGCAGTTCTTC. Amino acid sequence: CASSLRPAGNEQFF. The entire variable domain, with the rest obtained from reference TRBV11-2 and TRBJ2-1, is as follows: EAGVAQSPRYKIIEKRQSVAFWCNPISGHATLYWYQQILGQGPKLLIQFQNNGVVDDSQLPKDRFSAERLKGVDSTLKIQPAKLEDSAVYLCASSLRPAGNEQFFGPGTRLTVL.

The rearrangement uses TRBV18 and TRBJ1-5; D might be TRBD1 (5 bases). Trimming pared 5 bases from V and 14 bases from J, leaving 16 bases between. There are 12 residues in the CDR3. Germline V gives CDR1 KGHSH, CDR2 LQKENI. The CDR3 coding sequence is TGTGCCAGCTCAGGGTCCGGGACGGAAGAGCATTTT. This translates into CASSGSGTEEHF. Variable domain in full (rest from reference TRBV18 and TRBJ1-5): NAGVMQNPRHLVRRRGQEARLRCSPMKGHSHVYWYRQLPEEGLKFMVYLQKENIIDESGMPKERFSAEFPKEGPSILRIQQVVRGDSAAYFCASSGSGTEEHFGDGTRLSIL.

The sample holds many counts of this clonotype. J is TRBJ2-1 and V is TRBV12-3 or TRBV12-4, with D perhaps TRBD2 (6 bases). This CDR3 contains 14 residues. V shed 4 bases and J shed 7 bases, with 14 bases lying between them. CDR3 residues: CASSWASESNEQFF. In nucleotides, the CDR3 is TGTGCCAGCAGTTGGGCTAGCGAGTCAAATGAGCAGTTCTTC.

The table lists this clonotype with a few counts. This chain connects TRBV6-1 to TRBJ1-2, with 7 bases fitting TRBD1. The CDR3 consists of 15 residues. Per the germline V gene, CDR1 is MNHNS and CDR2 is SASEGT. The trim removed 5 bases at V and 8 bases at J, leaving 14 bases unmatched. The CDR3 spells CASSLGPVAGGGYTF. CDR3 nucleotides: TGTGCCAGCAGTTTAGGCCCAGTGGCAGGGGGAGGCTACACCTTC.

This clonotype was counted many times. The chain combines TRBV3-1 with TRBJ2-1, with a tentative D call TRBD2 (6 bases). Germline CDR1 and CDR2: LGHDT and YNNKEL (reference sequence). The CDR3 is 14 residues long. The germline V and J ends were trimmed by 6 bases and 7 bases, with 16 bases remaining between them. CDR3 region: CASRRGVDGNEQFF. As DNA, the CDR3 is TGTGCCAGCAGGCGCGGGGTGGATGGTAATGAGCAGTTCTTC.

With respect to this clonotype: A clone one base away is much larger, so this may be a read error. The chain is built from TRBV5-6 and TRBJ1-2, with TRBD1 as a possible D gene (6 bases). Trimming cost V 3 bases and J 5 bases, with 8 bases left between them. Germline lookup yields CDR1 SGHDT and CDR2 YYEEEE. This CDR3 has 12 amino acids. The DNA for the CDR3 is TGTGCCAGCAGCTGGGGGCCTTATGGCTACACCTTC. Translating it yields CASSWGPYGYTF.

The genes are TRBV3-1 and TRBJ1-5; TRBD1 matches at 12 bases. With 4 bases clipped from V and 11 bases from J, the junction kept 6 bases outside the gene matches. This CDR3 comprises 14 residues. The germline CDR1 and CDR2 sequences are LGHDT and YNNKEL (reference sequence). CDR3 nucleotide sequence: TGTGCCAGCAGCCCCGGGACAGGGGGCGAAACCCAGCATTTT. Its protein is CASSPGTGGETQHF.

This clonotype has at least ten counts. This chain's CDR3 is CASSHRQRGETQYF. In nucleotides, the CDR3 is TGTGCCAGCAGCCACCGGCAGCGGGGGGAGACCCAGTACTTC. The chain carries TRBV7-9 and TRBJ2-5, with 8 bases fitting TRBD2. CDR1 and CDR2 from the germline V gene are SEHNR and FQNEAQ (reference sequence). J gave up 5 bases and V 5 bases, and 7 bases lay outside the gene matches. The CDR3 has 14 residues. The full variable domain, rest sourced from reference TRBV7-9 and TRBJ2-5, is DTGVSQNPRHKITKRGQNVTFRCDPISEHNRLYWYRQTLGQGPEFLTYFQNEAQLEKSRLLSDRFSAERPKGSFSTLEIQRTEQGDSAMYLCASSHRQRGETQYFGPGTRLLVL.

In its sample, this clonotype was seen many times. V and J are TRBV9 and TRBJ2-2; 9 positions match TRBD1. The ends lost 7 bases at V and 1 base at J; junction bases unmatched: 5. The CDR3 extends over 15 amino acids. Germline CDR1 SGDLS, CDR2 YYNGEE. The CDR3 protein is CASGGGQGNTGELFF. CDR3 bases: TGTGCCAGCGGGGGGGGACAGGGGAACACCGGGGAGCTGTTTTTT.

This chain joins TRBV6-1 and TRBJ1-2; 8 nucleotides match TRBD1. The germline V gene has CDR1 MNHNS and CDR2 SASEGT. V shed 4 bases and J 4 bases; nucleotides not matched to a gene: 8. The CDR3 runs 15 residues. This CDR3 is CASSADRAVGYGYTF. The CDR3 DNA is TGTGCCAGCAGTGCGGACAGGGCAGTAGGCTATGGCTACACCTTC.